Following are 19 T cell receptor beta chains from one sample sequenced in a study of blood T cells in healthy people across ages. Together with a sample-barcoded 5' primer, a J-beta primer mix was included in a second PCR lasting about 7 to 11 cycles. TCRdb redid the calling of the 5' RACE reads with MiXCR, one entry per CDR3 protein. The sample lists roughly 500,000 distinct CDR3 sequences, roughly a quarter seen once, with approximately 17% in the top ten. Material for sequencing was blood. The receptor set was obtained from a woman in her sixties or seventies in good health.

The V call is TRBV5-1, the J call TRBJ1-1; tentatively, D is TRBD1 (6 bases). Trimming removed 1 base from V and 3 bases from J, with 16 bases in between. CDR1 SGHRS and CDR2 YFSETQ come from the germline V gene. The CDR3 has 16 residues. The CDR3 sequence is CASSLRGATHYTEAFF. CDR3 bases: TGCGCCAGCAGCTTGCGGGGGGCCACCCATTACACTGAAGCTTTCTTT.

Here the CDR3 DNA reads TGTGCCAGCAGCTTAGCTATAGCCGGGGATATAGAGGGGTATGGCTACACCTTC. Translating it yields CASSLAIAGDIEGYGYTF. This chain joins TRBV7-2 and TRBJ1-2, with TRBD1 as a possible D gene (5 bases). Trimming took off 0 bases at V and 5 bases at J, with 22 bases between the two ends. This CDR3 is 18 amino acids long. In germline, CDR1 is SGHTA, CDR2 FQGNSA.

This clonotype was counted only a few times. The chain links TRBV29-1 to TRBJ2-1; D is ambiguous. Germline CDR1 and CDR2: SQVTM and ANQGSEA. Trimming took off 6 bases at V and 0 bases at J, with 18 bases between the two ends. The CDR3 has 16 residues. In DNA, the CDR3 is TGCAGCGTAATGTTTGCGGAATCGCGCTCCTACAATGAGCAGTTCTTC. Translated, it gives CSVMFAESRSYNEQFF.

This clonotype has more than one count but fewer than ten. The V and J genes are TRBV6-5 and TRBJ1-2, with D possibly TRBD1 on 6 matching bases. The CDR3 consists of 13 residues. CDR1 and CDR2 from the germline V gene are MNHEY and SVGAGI. The germline V and J ends were trimmed by 5 bases and 6 bases, with 13 bases remaining between them. The CDR3 DNA reads TGTGCCAGCAGTGTACCCGGGACACATGGCTACACCTTC. Residues: CASSVPGTHGYTF.

The rearrangement uses TRBV7-9 and TRBJ2-3; D remains unclear. The germline gives CDR1 SEHNR, CDR2 FQNEAQ (reference sequence). The CDR3 has 14 amino acids. Trimming pared 4 bases from V and 3 bases from J, leaving 11 bases between. CDR3 region: CASSSLVETDTQYF. CDR3 nucleotide sequence: TGTGCCAGCAGCTCGCTAGTAGAGACAGATACGCAGTATTTT.

This clonotype was seen a few times. V and J are TRBV2 and TRBJ2-7; 11 bases fit TRBD1. The V segment lost 7 bases and the J segment 2 bases; nucleotides outside the gene matches: 4. The CDR3 has 14 amino acids. The germline gives CDR1 SNHLY, CDR2 FYNNEI. The CDR3 is CASIRTGGTYEQYF. As DNA, the CDR3 is TGTGCCAGCATAAGGACAGGGGGCACCTACGAGCAGTACTTC. Complete variable domain (other parts from reference TRBV2 and TRBJ2-7): EPEVTQTPSHQVTQMGQEVILRCVPISNHLYFYWYRQILGQKVEFLVSFYNNEISEKSEIFDDQFSVERPDGSNFTLKIRSTKLEDSAMYFCASIRTGGTYEQYFGPGTRLTVT.

The chain joins TRBV27 to TRBJ1-2, with 12 bases that match TRBD1. The CDR3 spans 17 residues. J gave up 4 bases and V 1 base, and 7 bases lay outside the gene matches. Germline lookup yields CDR1 MNHEY and CDR2 SMNVEV (reference sequence). CDR3 in amino acids: CASSLLGQGARGYGYTF. DNA for the CDR3: TGTGCCAGCAGTTTATTGGGACAGGGGGCTCGGGGCTATGGCTACACCTTC.

CDR3 DNA: TGTGCCAGCAGTCTTCGGGGGGACACTAATTCACCCCTCCACTTT. This gives the protein CASSLRGDTNSPLHF. The rearrangement joins TRBV5-5 to TRBJ1-6; the D gene is possibly TRBD1 (6 bases). The CDR3 is 15 amino acids. V lost 5 bases to trimming and J lost 6 bases, with 15 bases between them. Germline V lookup: CDR1 SGHKS, CDR2 YYEKEE (reference sequence). Filled out from reference TRBV5-5 and TRBJ1-6, the complete variable domain reads DAGVTQSPTHLIKTRGQQVTLRCSPISGHKSVSWYQQVLGQGPQFIFQYYEKEERGRGNFPDRFSARQFPNYSSELNVNALLLGDSALYLCASSLRGDTNSPLHFGNGTRLTVT.

This chain uses TRBV29-1 with TRBJ1-2; D call uncertain. The V end was cut by 5 bases, the J end by 6 bases, with 13 bases between. The CDR3 has 12 residues. Germline CDR1 is SQVTM and CDR2 is ANQGSEA. The CDR3, as DNA: TGCAGCGTTTCCCCAAATCGCGATGGCTACACCTTC. It translates to CSVSPNRDGYTF.

The chain carries TRBV9 and TRBJ2-6; unclear D gene. The length of the CDR3 is 15 residues. Per the germline V gene, CDR1 is SGDLS and CDR2 is YYNGEE. The V and J ends lost 0 bases and 1 base respectively, with 5 bases between them. The CDR3 reads CASSVVGSGANVLTF. In DNA, the CDR3 is TGTGCCAGCAGCGTAGTGGGGTCTGGGGCCAACGTCCTGACTTTC. Filled out from reference TRBV9 and TRBJ2-6, the complete variable domain reads DSGVTQTPKHLITATGQRVTLRCSPRSGDLSVYWYQQSLDQGLQFLIQYYNGEERAKGNILERFSAQQFPDLHSELNLSSLELGDSALYFCASSVVGSGANVLTFGAGSRLTVL.

To note about this clonotype: The junction departs from germline at one end; a sequencing error may be responsible. This rearrangement joins TRBV5-5 to TRBJ2-7; 10 nucleotides agree with TRBD1. This CDR3 region has 14 residues. The germline V gene encodes CDR1 SGHKS and CDR2 YYEKEE (reference sequence). The CDR3 DNA reads TGTACCAGCAGCTGGGACAGGGGCAACTACGAGCAGTACTTC. It specifies CTSSWDRGNYEQYF.

The chain recombines TRBV4-2 with TRBJ2-3; 9 bases line up with TRBD2. Germline values: CDR1 LGHNA, CDR2 YNFKEQ. After removal of 1 base from V and 3 bases from J, the junction contained 2 bases not matched to a gene. The CDR3 has 15 amino acids. Here the CDR3 DNA reads TGTGCCAGCAGCCAAGGCGGGGGGGCGACAGATACGCAGTATTTT. Translation: CASSQGGGATDTQYF.

The rearrangement joins TRBV4-3 to TRBJ1-3; D call uncertain. CDR3 length: 16 amino acids. With 3 bases removed from V and 0 bases from J, the gap between germline ends came to 12 bases. Germline CDR1 is LGHNA and CDR2 is YSLEER. The CDR3 DNA sequence: TGCGCCAGCAGCCACCCGAAAGGTGACTCTGGAAACACCATATATTTT. Residues: CASSHPKGDSGNTIYF.

The V and J genes are TRBV19 and TRBJ2-5; TRBD1 matches 9 bases. The J call is uncertain, as TRBJ2-1 better fits the DNA end. There are 15 residues in the CDR3. Germline CDR1 reads LNHDA; CDR2 reads SQIVND (reference sequence). This chain's CDR3 is CASSLRDRDYNEQFF. Here the CDR3 DNA reads TGTGCCAGTAGTCTCAGGGACAGGGACTACAATGAGCAGTTCTTC.

In this sample, this clonotype turned up a few times. One end of the junction does not line up with germline, which may come from a read error. V is TRBV20-1 and J is TRBJ2-5; 8 bases fit TRBD2. This CDR3 contains 14 residues. Looked up from germline, CDR1 is DFQATT and CDR2 is SNEGSKA (reference sequence). The CDR3 DNA sequence: TGCAGTGCTAGAGAACCCCGGGGGGGAGAGACCCAGCACTTC. This sequence encodes CSAREPRGGETQHF.

This clonotype was seen a few times. V gene TRBV7-2 combines with J gene TRBJ2-5; 11 bases align to TRBD2. The germline V gene encodes CDR1 SGHTA and CDR2 FQGNSA. The length of the CDR3 is 13 residues. V shed 10 bases, J shed 9 bases, and the junction held 10 bases outside the gene matches. The CDR3 DNA reads TGTGCCACCGGACTAGCGGGTGGGGAGGCCCAGTACTTC. It is translated as CATGLAGGEAQYF. The full variable domain, completed using reference TRBV7-2 and TRBJ2-5, is GAGVSQSPSNKVTEKGKDVELRCDPISGHTALYWYRQSLGQGLEFLIYFQGNSAPDKSGLPSDRFSAERTGGSVSTLTIQRTQQEDSAVYLCATGLAGGEAQYFGPGTRLLVL.

The rearrangement links TRBV6-5 to TRBJ1-6, with D perhaps matching TRBD1 (6 bases). The length of the CDR3 is 18 residues. Germline V gene lookup returns CDR1 MNHEY and CDR2 SVGAGI. Between the trimmed V and J ends, which lost 0 bases and 8 bases, there was a span of 20 bases. This CDR3 is CASSYSRGRMGLYSPLHF. In nucleotides, the CDR3 is TGTGCCAGCAGTTACTCTCGGGGGCGCATGGGTCTTTATTCACCCCTCCACTTT.

This clonotype has only a few counts. The rearrangement uses TRBV5-5 and TRBJ1-5; TRBD1 is a possible D gene (5 bases). The CDR3 spans 15 residues. V was pared by 4 bases and J by 2 bases, with 13 bases between. Germline loops: CDR1 SGHKS, CDR2 YYEKEE (reference sequence). The CDR3 loop is CASSVWGGGNQPQHF. The CDR3 DNA reads as TGTGCCAGCAGCGTCTGGGGAGGGGGCAATCAGCCCCAGCATTTT.

This clonotype appeared a few times. This chain joins TRBV6-1 and TRBJ1-2; no firm D call. V lost 4 bases and J lost 0, with 15 bases in between. The CDR3 has 16 residues. In germline, CDR1 is MNHNS, CDR2 SASEGT. The CDR3 here is CASSGLYRSPNYGYTF. Here the CDR3 DNA reads TGTGCCAGCAGTGGACTTTACAGATCCCCTAACTATGGCTACACCTTC.